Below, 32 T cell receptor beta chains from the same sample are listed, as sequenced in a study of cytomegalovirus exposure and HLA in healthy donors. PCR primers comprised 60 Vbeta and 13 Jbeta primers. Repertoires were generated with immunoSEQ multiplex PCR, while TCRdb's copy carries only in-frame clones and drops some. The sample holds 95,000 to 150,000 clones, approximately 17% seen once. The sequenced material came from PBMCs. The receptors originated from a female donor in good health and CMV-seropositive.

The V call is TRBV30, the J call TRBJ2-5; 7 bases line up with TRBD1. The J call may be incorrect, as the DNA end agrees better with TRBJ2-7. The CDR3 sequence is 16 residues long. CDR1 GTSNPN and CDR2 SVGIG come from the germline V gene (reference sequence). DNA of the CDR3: TGTGCCTGGGGGAAGGGACAGCTGGCTCCCTCCTACGAGCAGTACTTC. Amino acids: CAWGKGQLAPSYEQYF.

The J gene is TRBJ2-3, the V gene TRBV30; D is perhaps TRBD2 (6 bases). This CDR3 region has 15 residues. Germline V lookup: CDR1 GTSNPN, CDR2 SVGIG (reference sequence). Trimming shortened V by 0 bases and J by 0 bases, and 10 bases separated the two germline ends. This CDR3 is CAWSVGGASTDTQYF. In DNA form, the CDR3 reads TGTGCCTGGAGTGTAGGAGGGGCGAGCACAGATACGCAGTATTTT. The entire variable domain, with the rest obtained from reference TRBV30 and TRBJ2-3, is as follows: SQTIHQWPATLVQPVGSPLSLECTVEGTSNPNLYWYRQAAGRGLQLLFYSVGIGQISSEVPQNLSASRPQDRQFILSSKKLLLSDSGFYLCAWSVGGASTDTQYFGPGTRLTVL.

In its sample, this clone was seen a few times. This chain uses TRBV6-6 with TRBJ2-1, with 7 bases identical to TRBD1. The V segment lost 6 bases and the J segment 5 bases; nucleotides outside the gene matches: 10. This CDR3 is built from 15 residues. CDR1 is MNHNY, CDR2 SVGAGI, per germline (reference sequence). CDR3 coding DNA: TGTGCCAGCAGACAAACAGGGGATGGGAACAATGAGCAGTTCTTC. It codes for CASRQTGDGNNEQFF.

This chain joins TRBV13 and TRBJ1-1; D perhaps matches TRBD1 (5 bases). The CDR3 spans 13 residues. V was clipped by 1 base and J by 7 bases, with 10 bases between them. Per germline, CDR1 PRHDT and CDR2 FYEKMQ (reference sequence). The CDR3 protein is CASSLVGGYEAFF. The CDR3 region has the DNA TGTGCCAGCAGCTTAGTCGGGGGGTATGAAGCTTTCTTT.

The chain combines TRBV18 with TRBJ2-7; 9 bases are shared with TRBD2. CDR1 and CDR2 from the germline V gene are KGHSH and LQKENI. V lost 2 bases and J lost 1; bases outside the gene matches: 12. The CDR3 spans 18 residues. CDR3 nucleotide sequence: TGTGCCAGCTCACCATTTGGTTCCGCTAGCGGGACATCCTACGAGCAGTACTTC. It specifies CASSPFGSASGTSYEQYF.

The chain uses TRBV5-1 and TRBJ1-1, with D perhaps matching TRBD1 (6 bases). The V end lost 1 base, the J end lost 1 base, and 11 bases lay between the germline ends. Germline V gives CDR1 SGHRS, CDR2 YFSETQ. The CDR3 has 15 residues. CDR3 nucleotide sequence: TGCGCCAGCAGCTTGTTCGGGGGGCAGAACACTGAAGCTTTCTTT. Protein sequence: CASSLFGGQNTEAFF.

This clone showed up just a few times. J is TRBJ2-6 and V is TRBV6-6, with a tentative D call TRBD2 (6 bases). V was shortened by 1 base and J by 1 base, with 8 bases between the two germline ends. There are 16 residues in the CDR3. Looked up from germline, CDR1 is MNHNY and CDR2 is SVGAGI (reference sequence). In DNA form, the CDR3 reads TGTGCCAGCAGTTACTTCGGGGGATCTGGGGCCAACGTCCTGACTTTC. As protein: CASSYFGGSGANVLTF.

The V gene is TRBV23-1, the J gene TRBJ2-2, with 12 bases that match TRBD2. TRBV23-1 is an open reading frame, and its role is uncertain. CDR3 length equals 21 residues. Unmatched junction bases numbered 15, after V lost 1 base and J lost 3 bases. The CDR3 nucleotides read TGCGCCAGCAGTCAATTGCTTGCGCCTACTAGCGGGGGGCGGTACACCGGGGAGCTGTTTTTT. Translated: CASSQLLAPTSGGRYTGELFF.

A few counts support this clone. The CDR3 here is CASSLIGRAQNEQFF. CDR3 nucleotides: TGCGCCAGCAGCTTGATCGGGAGGGCCCAAAATGAGCAGTTCTTC. The chain couples TRBV5-1 to TRBJ2-1, with 8 positions matching TRBD2. V lost 1 base to trimming and J lost 7 bases; unmatched junction nucleotides: 7. The CDR3 extends over 15 amino acids. The germline gives CDR1 SGHRS, CDR2 YFSETQ.

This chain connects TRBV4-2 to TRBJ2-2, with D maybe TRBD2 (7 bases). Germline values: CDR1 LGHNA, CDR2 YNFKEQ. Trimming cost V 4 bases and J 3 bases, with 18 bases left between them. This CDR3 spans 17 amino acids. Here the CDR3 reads CASSPRGGGIYTGELFF. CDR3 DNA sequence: TGTGCCAGCAGCCCCAGAGGGGGGGGGATATACACCGGGGAGCTGTTTTTT.

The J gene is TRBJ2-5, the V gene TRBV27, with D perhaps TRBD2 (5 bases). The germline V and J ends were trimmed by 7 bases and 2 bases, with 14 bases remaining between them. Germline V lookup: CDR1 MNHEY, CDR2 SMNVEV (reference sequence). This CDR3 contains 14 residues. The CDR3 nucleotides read TGTGCCAGCACTCCTCACGGGGTACAAGAGACCCAGTACTTC. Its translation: CASTPHGVQETQYF.

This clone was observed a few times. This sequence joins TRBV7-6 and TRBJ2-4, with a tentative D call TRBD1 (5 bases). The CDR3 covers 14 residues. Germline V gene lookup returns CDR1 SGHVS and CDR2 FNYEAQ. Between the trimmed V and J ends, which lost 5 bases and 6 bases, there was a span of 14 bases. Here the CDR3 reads CASSLLRASNIQYF. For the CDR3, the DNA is TGTGCCAGCAGCCTTCTCAGGGCTTCAAACATTCAGTACTTC. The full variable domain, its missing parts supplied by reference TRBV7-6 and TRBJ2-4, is GAGVSQSPRYKVTKRGQDVALRCDPISGHVSLYWYRQALGQGPEFLTYFNYEAQQDKSGLPNDRFSAERPEGSISTLTIQRTEQRDSAMYRCASSLLRASNIQYFGAGTRLSVL.

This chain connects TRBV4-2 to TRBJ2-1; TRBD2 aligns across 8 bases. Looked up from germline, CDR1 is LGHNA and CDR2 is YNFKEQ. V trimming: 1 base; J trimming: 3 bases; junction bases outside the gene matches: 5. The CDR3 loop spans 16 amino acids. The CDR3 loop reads CASSQALAAHYNEQFF. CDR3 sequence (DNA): TGTGCCAGCAGCCAAGCACTAGCGGCTCACTACAATGAGCAGTTCTTC.

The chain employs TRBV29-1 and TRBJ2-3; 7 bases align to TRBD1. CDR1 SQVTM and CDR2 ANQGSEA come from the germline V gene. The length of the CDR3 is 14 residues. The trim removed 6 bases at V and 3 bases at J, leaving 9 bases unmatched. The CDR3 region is CSVEPGQRTDTQYF. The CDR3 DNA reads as TGCAGCGTGGAACCGGGACAGAGGACAGATACGCAGTATTTT.

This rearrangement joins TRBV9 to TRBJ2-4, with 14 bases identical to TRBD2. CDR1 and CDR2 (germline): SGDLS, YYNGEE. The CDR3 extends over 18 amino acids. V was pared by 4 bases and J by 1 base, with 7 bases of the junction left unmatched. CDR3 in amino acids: CASSPGLAGEPAKNIQYF. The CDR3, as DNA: TGTGCCAGCAGCCCGGGACTAGCGGGAGAACCCGCCAAAAACATTCAGTACTTC.

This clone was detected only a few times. CDR3 loop: CASSQVPGRDGSGYTF. For the CDR3, the DNA is TGTGCCAGCAGCCAGGTTCCCGGCAGGGATGGAAGTGGCTACACCTTC. The chain recombines TRBV5-4 with TRBJ1-2; perhaps TRBD1 as D (5 bases). Between the trimmed V and J ends, which lost 4 bases and 7 bases, there was a span of 23 bases. The CDR3 contains 16 residues. The germline gives CDR1 SGHNT, CDR2 YYREEE (reference sequence). Using reference TRBV5-4 and TRBJ1-2 for the parts outside the CDR3, the full variable domain is ETGVTQSPTHLIKTRGQQVTLRCSSQSGHNTVSWYQQALGQGPQFIFQYYREEENGRGNFPPRFSGLQFPNYSSELNVNALELDDSALYLCASSQVPGRDGSGYTFGSGTRLTVV.

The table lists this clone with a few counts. For the CDR3, the DNA is TGTGCCAGCAGCTTAGTCGGGGGGGACACAGATACGCAGTATTTT. Translated, it gives CASSLVGGDTDTQYF. The chain combines TRBV7-2 with TRBJ2-3; 8 bases agree with TRBD2. Germline-derived CDR1 and CDR2 are SGHTA and FQGNSA. CDR3 length equals 15 residues. J lost 2 bases, V lost 1 base, and 2 bases had no gene match.

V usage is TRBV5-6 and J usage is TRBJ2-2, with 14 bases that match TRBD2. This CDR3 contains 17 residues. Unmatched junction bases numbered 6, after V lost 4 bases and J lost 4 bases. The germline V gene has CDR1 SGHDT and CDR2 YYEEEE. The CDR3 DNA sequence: TGTGCCAGCAGCGGGACTAGCGGGAGAGGGGGCACCGGGGAGCTGTTTTTT. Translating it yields CASSGTSGRGGTGELFF. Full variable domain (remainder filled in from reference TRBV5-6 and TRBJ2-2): DAGVTQSPTHLIKTRGQQVTLRCSPKSGHDTVSWYQQALGQGPQFIFQYYEEEERQRGNFPDRFSGHQFPNYSSELNVNALLLGDSALYLCASSGTSGRGGTGELFFGEGSRLTVL.

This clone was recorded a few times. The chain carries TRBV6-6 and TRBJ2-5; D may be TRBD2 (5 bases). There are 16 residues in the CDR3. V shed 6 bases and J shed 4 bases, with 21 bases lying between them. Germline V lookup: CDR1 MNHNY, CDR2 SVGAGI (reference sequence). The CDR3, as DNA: TGTGCCAGCAGCCGGGCAGCGCTAGCTCTAGGAGAGACCCAGTACTTC. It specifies CASSRAALALGETQYF.

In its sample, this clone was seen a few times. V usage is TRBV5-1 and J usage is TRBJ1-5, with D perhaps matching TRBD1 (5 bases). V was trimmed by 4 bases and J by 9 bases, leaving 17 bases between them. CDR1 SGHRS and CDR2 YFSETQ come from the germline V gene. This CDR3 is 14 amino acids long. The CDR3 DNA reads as TGCGCCAGCAGCCCCGGACACGTGGAAGGGCCCCAGCATTTT. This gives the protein CASSPGHVEGPQHF.

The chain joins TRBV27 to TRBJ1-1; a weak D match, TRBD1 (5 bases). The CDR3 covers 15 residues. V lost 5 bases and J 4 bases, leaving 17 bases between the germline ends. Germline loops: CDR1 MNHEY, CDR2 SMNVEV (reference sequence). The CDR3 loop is CASSTRGEGTTEAFF. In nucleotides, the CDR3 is TGTGCCAGCAGTACACGGGGGGAAGGTACCACTGAAGCTTTCTTT.

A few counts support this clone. The CDR3 DNA sequence: TGTGCCAGCAGTTACGACAGGGGAGGTTACAATGAGCAGTTCTTC. Translation: CASSYDRGGYNEQFF. The rearrangement joins TRBV27 to TRBJ2-1, with 8 bases matching TRBD1. Losses at the gene ends were 4 bases for V and 4 bases for J; bases not matched to a gene: 6. CDR1 is MNHEY, CDR2 SMNVEV, per germline (reference sequence). CDR3 length: 15 residues.

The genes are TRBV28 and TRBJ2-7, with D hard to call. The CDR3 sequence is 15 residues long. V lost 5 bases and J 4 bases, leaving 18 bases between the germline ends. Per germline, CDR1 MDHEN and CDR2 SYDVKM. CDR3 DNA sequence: TGTGCCAGCAGTACTCCTCCCTTACTGAAGTACGAGCAGTACTTC. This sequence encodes CASSTPPLLKYEQYF.

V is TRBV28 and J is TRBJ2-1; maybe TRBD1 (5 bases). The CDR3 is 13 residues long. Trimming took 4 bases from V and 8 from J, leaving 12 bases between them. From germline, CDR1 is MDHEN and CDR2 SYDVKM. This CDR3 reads CASSSSARDEQFF. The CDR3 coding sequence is TGTGCCAGCAGTTCCTCCGCCAGGGATGAGCAGTTCTTC.

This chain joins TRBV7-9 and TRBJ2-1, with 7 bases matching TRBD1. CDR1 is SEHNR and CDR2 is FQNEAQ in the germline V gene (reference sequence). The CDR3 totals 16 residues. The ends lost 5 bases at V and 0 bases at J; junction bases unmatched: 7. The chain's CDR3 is CASSPRQGFSYNEQFF. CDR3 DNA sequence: TGTGCCAGCAGCCCCCGACAGGGCTTCTCCTACAATGAGCAGTTCTTC. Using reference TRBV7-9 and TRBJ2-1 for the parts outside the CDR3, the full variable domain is DTGVSQNPRHKITKRGQNVTFRCDPISEHNRLYWYRQTLGQGPEFLTYFQNEAQLEKSRLLSDRFSAERPKGSFSTLEIQRTEQGDSAMYLCASSPRQGFSYNEQFFGPGTRLTVL.

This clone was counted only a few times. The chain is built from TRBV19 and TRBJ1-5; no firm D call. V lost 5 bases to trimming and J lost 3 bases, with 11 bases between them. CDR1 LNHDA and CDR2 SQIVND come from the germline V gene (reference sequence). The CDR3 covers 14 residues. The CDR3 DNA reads TGTGCCAGTAGTCTCGGGAAAGACAATCAGCCCCAGCATTTT. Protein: CASSLGKDNQPQHF.

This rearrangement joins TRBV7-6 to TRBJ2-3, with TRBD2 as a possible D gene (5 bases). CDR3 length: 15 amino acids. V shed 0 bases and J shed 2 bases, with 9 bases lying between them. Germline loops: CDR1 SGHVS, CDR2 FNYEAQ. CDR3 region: CASSLAAEYTDTQYF. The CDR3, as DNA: TGTGCCAGCAGCTTAGCAGCGGAGTACACAGATACGCAGTATTTT.

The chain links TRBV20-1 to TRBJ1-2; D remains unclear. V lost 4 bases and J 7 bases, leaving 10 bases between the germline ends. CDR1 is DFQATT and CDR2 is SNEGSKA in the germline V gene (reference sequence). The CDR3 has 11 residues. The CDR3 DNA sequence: TGCAGTGCTACAGGTGGTGGTGGCTACACCTTC. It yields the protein CSATGGGGYTF.

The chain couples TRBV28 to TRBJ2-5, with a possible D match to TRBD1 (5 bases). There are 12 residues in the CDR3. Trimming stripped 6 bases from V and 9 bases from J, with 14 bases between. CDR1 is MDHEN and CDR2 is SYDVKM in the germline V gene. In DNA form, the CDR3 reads TGTGCCAGCAGGACAGTAGATTTGGCCCAGTACTTC. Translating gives CASRTVDLAQYF. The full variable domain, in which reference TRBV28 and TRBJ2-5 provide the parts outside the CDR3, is DVKVTQSSRYLVKRTGEKVFLECVQDMDHENMFWYRQDPGLGLRLIYFSYDVKMKEKGDIPEGYSVSREKKERFSLILESASTNQTSMYLCASRTVDLAQYFGPGTRLLVL.

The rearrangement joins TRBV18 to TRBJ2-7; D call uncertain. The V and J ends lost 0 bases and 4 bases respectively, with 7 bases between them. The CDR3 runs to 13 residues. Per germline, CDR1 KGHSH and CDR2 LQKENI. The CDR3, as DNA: TGTGCCAGCTCACCACCTACAGAGTACGAGCAGTACTTC. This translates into CASSPPTEYEQYF.

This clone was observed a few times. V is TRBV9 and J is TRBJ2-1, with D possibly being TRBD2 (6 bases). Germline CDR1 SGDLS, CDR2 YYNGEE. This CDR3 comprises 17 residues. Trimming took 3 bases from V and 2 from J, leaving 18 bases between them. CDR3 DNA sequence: TGTGCCAGCAGCGGATCCTTCCGGGACTTCACCTACAATGAGCAGTTCTTC. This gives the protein CASSGSFRDFTYNEQFF.

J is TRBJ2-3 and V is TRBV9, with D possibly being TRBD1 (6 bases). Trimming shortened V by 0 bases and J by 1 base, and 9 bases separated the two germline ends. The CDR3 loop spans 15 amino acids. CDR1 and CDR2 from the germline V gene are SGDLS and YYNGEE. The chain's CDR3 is CASSVEGTRTDTQYF. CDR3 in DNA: TGTGCCAGCAGCGTAGAAGGGACACGCACAGATACGCAGTATTTT.